The sequence of this T cell receptor beta chain was determined in a study of cytomegalovirus exposure and HLA in healthy donors. Germline V gene lookup returns CDR1 SNHLY and CDR2 FYNNEI. The CDR3 extends over 17 amino acids. Trimming cost V 5 bases and J 0 bases, with 17 bases left between them. The PCR made use of 60 Vbeta and 13 Jbeta primers. The repertoire was sequenced with immunoSEQ multiplex PCR; TCRdb's copy has only in-frame clones and lacks some. The specimen's table records some 120,000 clones. The source material was PBMCs. The receptor's source is a man aged 25 to 45 in good health and CMV-seronegative. This rearrangement joins TRBV2 to TRBJ1-5; D ambiguous. The CDR3 region is CASSLPGGQVSNQPQHF. The CDR3 coding sequence is TGTGCCAGCAGTCTTCCAGGAGGCCAGGTTAGCAATCAGCCCCAGCATTTT.